The sequence of this T cell receptor (beta chain) was determined in a study of shared clonotypes between healthy human individuals. CDR1 and CDR2 (germline): MNHEY, SVGAGI. This CDR3 spans 14 amino acids. The J segment lost 4 bases and the V segment lost 6 bases, leaving 8 bases of the junction unmatched. Sequenced by immunoSEQ multiplex PCR; TCRdb stores in-frame clones only, minus some. This sample has roughly 500,000 clones; 76% occur once, and the top ten carry 13%. The sequenced material came from PBMCs. V and J are TRBV6-5 and TRBJ1-2, with 7 bases lining up with TRBD1. This TCR was recovered from a woman aged 40 to 50 in good health. Some clones in this sample may be carry-over from other donors' samples. CDR3 bases: TGTGCCAGCAGGGACTCTGACAGGGCCTATGGCTACACCTTC. Its translation is CASRDSDRAYGYTF.